This passage covers 25 T cell receptor beta chains from one sample sequenced in a study of T cells in Graves' hyperthyroidism and ophthalmopathy. It was RNA transcripts that yielded the amplified TCR beta CDR3 regions. HTBI primers were the set used in a first-round RT-PCR of the TCR CDR3. MiXCR, applied by TCRdb to the multiplex PCR reads, yields one record per CDR3 protein. The table lists fewer than 700,000 distinct CDR3 sequences, approximately 17% of them singletons. Sample: blood. These receptors all stem from a woman under 30 with Graves' ophthalmopathy.

This clonotype has a handful of counts. The rearrangement joins TRBV28 to TRBJ1-5; no reliable D call. The CDR3 consists of 13 residues. The V end lost 10 bases, the J end lost 1 base, and 11 bases lay between the germline ends. CDR1 is MDHEN and CDR2 is SYDVKM in the germline V gene. The CDR3 coding sequence is TGTGCCACCCTTTCAAACAGCAATCAGCCCCAGCATTTT. Amino acid sequence: CATLSNSNQPQHF.

This clonotype was found many times. The CDR3: CSVDSGGGETQYF. In nucleotides, the CDR3 is TGCAGCGTTGATTCCGGGGGAGGGGAGACCCAGTACTTC. The chain has TRBV29-1 and TRBJ2-5, with 7 bases lining up with TRBD2. The J segment lost 5 bases and the V segment lost 3 bases, leaving 6 bases of the junction unmatched. The CDR3 sequence is 13 residues long. CDR1 and CDR2 from the germline V gene are SQVTM and ANQGSEA.

This chain joins TRBV20-1 and TRBJ1-5; TRBD1 matches 7 bases. Germline V lookup: CDR1 DFQATT, CDR2 SNEGSKA (reference sequence). CDR3 length: 14 residues. J gave up 5 bases and V 3 bases, and 7 bases lay outside the gene matches. The CDR3 DNA reads as TGCAGTGCTAGTTTCGGACAGGTAGATCAGCCCCAGCATTTT. This encodes CSASFGQVDQPQHF.

This clonotype was seen many times. This chain links TRBV6-2 or TRBV6-3 with TRBJ2-1; TRBD2 matches 9 bases. The CDR3 has 19 amino acids. Looked up from germline, CDR1 is MNHEY and CDR2 is SVGEGT. The trim removed 5 bases at V and 6 bases at J, leaving 20 bases unmatched. This CDR3 is CASSQTPFRIGTSINEQFF. The CDR3 DNA reads TGTGCCAGCAGTCAGACCCCATTCCGTATCGGGACTAGCATCAATGAGCAGTTCTTC.

Written as DNA, the CDR3 is TGTGCCAGCAGCATGAAGCTCCAGGGACAGGTCTTCGACAATGAGCAGTTCTTC. Its protein product is CASSMKLQGQVFDNEQFF. J is TRBJ2-1 and V is TRBV7-9; 8 bases map to TRBD1. From germline, CDR1 is SEHNR and CDR2 FQNEAQ (reference sequence). V lost 5 bases and J lost 5; bases outside the gene matches: 17. CDR3 length: 18 amino acids.

This clonotype has just a few counts. The rearrangement joins TRBV30 to TRBJ1-1; D perhaps matches TRBD1 (5 bases). CDR1 and CDR2 from the germline V gene are GTSNPN and SVGIG (reference sequence). This CDR3 spans 13 amino acids. V was pared by 1 base and J by 7 bases, with 13 bases between. The CDR3: CAWSARRVSEAFF. The DNA of the CDR3 is TGTGCCTGGAGTGCACGCAGGGTCAGTGAAGCTTTCTTT.

The chain links TRBV20-1 to TRBJ1-3; D remains unclear. CDR1 is DFQATT and CDR2 is SNEGSKA in the germline V gene (reference sequence). V lost 0 bases and J 4 bases, leaving 13 bases between the germline ends. The CDR3 is 15 residues long. In nucleotides, the CDR3 is TGCAGTGCTAGAGATTTTGGGAGTCCCGGAAACACCATATATTTT. This codes for CSARDFGSPGNTIYF.

The J gene is TRBJ2-1, the V gene TRBV25-1, with TRBD1 matching over 8 bases. Germline trimming cut 4 bases from V and 3 bases from J; bases unmatched to any gene: 8. The CDR3 covers 16 residues. Germline-derived CDR1 and CDR2 are MGHDK and SYGVNS. CDR3 protein: CASSGWEGTGYNEQFF. The CDR3 nucleotides read TGTGCCAGCAGTGGATGGGAAGGGACAGGCTACAATGAGCAGTTCTTC.

This clonotype was picked up many times. The chain joins TRBV7-8 to TRBJ2-7, with 7 bases identical to TRBD1. Germline lookup yields CDR1 SGHVS and CDR2 FQNEAQ. The V and J ends lost 3 bases and 3 bases, in that order; junction bases with no gene match: 8. The CDR3 covers 15 residues. In nucleotides, the CDR3 is TGTGCCAGCAGCTTGCCTGGGTCAGGGGGCTACGAGCAGTACTTC. As protein: CASSLPGSGGYEQYF.

The chain is built from TRBV12-3 or TRBV12-4 and TRBJ2-7, with 9 bases identical to TRBD2. The CDR3 totals 14 residues. The junction had 7 bases not matched to a gene; V was cut back by 6 bases and J by 4 bases. The CDR3 DNA is TGTGCCAGCAGAGATAGCGGGAGAGGGTACGAGCAGTACTTC. Translation: CASRDSGRGYEQYF.

This clonotype was counted at least ten times. The chain is built from TRBV27 and TRBJ2-7; 8 nucleotides align to TRBD1. This CDR3 contains 14 residues. The V segment lost 6 bases and the J segment 5 bases; nucleotides outside the gene matches: 9. CDR1 is MNHEY and CDR2 is SMNVEV in the germline V gene (reference sequence). CDR3 loop: CASSSLTGEDEQYF. CDR3 in DNA: TGTGCCAGCAGCTCCCTGACAGGGGAGGACGAGCAGTACTTC.

This clonotype was observed at least ten times. The chain uses TRBV20-1 and TRBJ2-3; D call uncertain. V lost 2 bases and J lost 0, with 6 bases in between. The CDR3 length is 13 residues. CDR1 DFQATT and CDR2 SNEGSKA come from the germline V gene (reference sequence). CDR3 loop: CSARSASTDTQYF. The CDR3 region has the DNA TGCAGTGCTAGAAGTGCTAGCACAGATACGCAGTATTTT.

V usage is TRBV4-1 and J usage is TRBJ2-5, with 8 bases that match TRBD1. The germline CDR1 and CDR2 sequences are MGHRA and YSYEKL. The CDR3 totals 14 residues. Losses at the gene ends were 0 bases for V and 3 bases for J; bases not matched to a gene: 0. The CDR3 sequence: CASSQEDREETQYF. CDR3 nucleotide sequence: TGCGCCAGCAGCCAAGAGGACAGGGAAGAGACCCAGTACTTC.

Note on this clonotype: Just one base apart from a much larger clone, this may be a read error. This sequence joins TRBV30 and TRBJ1-1; D gene uncertain. The germline CDR1 and CDR2 sequences are GTSNPN and SVGIG (reference sequence). The CDR3 runs to 11 residues. DNA for the CDR3: TGTGCCTGGAGTGTAAGGACGATGGCTCTCTTT. This codes for CAWSVRTMALF. Looking up the rest from reference TRBV30 and TRBJ1-1 gives the full variable domain: SQTIHQWPATLVQPVGSPLSLECTVEGTSNPNLYWYRQAAGRGLQLLFYSVGIGQISSEVPQNLSASRPQDRQFILSSKKLLLSDSGFYLCAWSVRTMALFGQGTRLTVV.

The chain employs TRBV7-9 and TRBJ1-2; TRBD1 is a possible D gene (5 bases). The CDR3 extends over 16 amino acids. Trimming cost V 0 bases and J 7 bases, with 18 bases left between them. Germline V gene sequence: CDR1 SEHNR, CDR2 FQNEAQ (reference sequence). CDR3 in DNA: TGTGCCAGCAGCTTAGCGTTTAGGCAGGGCGTCCGTGGCTACACCTTC. This gives the protein CASSLAFRQGVRGYTF.

The genes are TRBV13 and TRBJ1-2, with D possibly matching TRBD1 (5 bases). Germline CDR1 and CDR2: PRHDT and FYEKMQ (reference sequence). This CDR3 has 15 residues. With 5 bases removed from V and 5 bases from J, the gap between germline ends came to 18 bases. The CDR3 DNA reads TGTGCCAGCAGCCTGCGACAGAGGAAGGAGTATGGCTACACCTTC. It specifies CASSLRQRKEYGYTF.

CDR3 in amino acids: CASSFTPLTGVIPYNSPLHF. CDR3 nucleotides: TGTGCCAGCAGTTTCACTCCACTGACAGGGGTGATCCCTTATAATTCACCCCTCCACTTT. This chain links TRBV28 with TRBJ1-6; 8 positions match TRBD1. Germline CDR1 reads MDHEN; CDR2 reads SYDVKM. J was trimmed by 4 bases and V by 3 bases; bases with no gene match: 17. The CDR3 length is 20 residues. The full variable domain, its missing parts supplied by reference TRBV28 and TRBJ1-6, is DVKVTQSSRYLVKRTGEKVFLECVQDMDHENMFWYRQDPGLGLRLIYFSYDVKMKEKGDIPEGYSVSREKKERFSLILESASTNQTSMYLCASSFTPLTGVIPYNSPLHFGNGTRLTVT.

As to this clonotype: A much larger clone lies one base from this, so it may be a read error. As the CDR3 is not closed by the conserved phenylalanine or tryptophan, this likely results from a read error. The genes are TRBV28 and TRBJ2-7; weak D call: TRBD2 (6 bases). From germline, CDR1 is MDHEN and CDR2 SYDVKM. V gave up 1 base and J gave up 1 base, with 14 bases separating them. The CDR3 totals 16 residues. Here the CDR3 DNA reads TGTGCCAGCAGTTTATTTGAGCTGGGGGGTTCCTACGAGCAGTACCTC. Residues: CASSLFELGGSYEQYL.

This sequence joins TRBV4-3 and TRBJ2-2, with TRBD2 identical over 8 bases. Germline V gene data show CDR1 as LGHNA and CDR2 as YSLEER. The CDR3 contains 16 residues. J gave up 4 bases and V 3 bases, and 7 bases lay outside the gene matches. The CDR3 DNA is TGCGCCAGCAGCCAGGCCGGGAGGGCCTTCACCGGGGAGCTGTTTTTT. This translates into CASSQAGRAFTGELFF.

This clonotype was counted at least ten times. The chain employs TRBV18 and TRBJ2-7; 9 bases agree with TRBD1. V shed 6 bases, J shed 2 bases, and the junction held 5 bases outside the gene matches. Germline V CDR1 and CDR2: KGHSH, LQKENI. The CDR3 loop spans 14 amino acids. CDR3 sequence: CASSKGQGAYEQYF. CDR3 sequence (DNA): TGTGCCAGCTCGAAGGGACAGGGCGCCTACGAGCAGTACTTC.

This clonotype was detected many times. The chain recombines TRBV28 with TRBJ1-5; 10 bases fit TRBD1. Trimming at V came to 6 bases and at J to 1 base, leaving 15 bases not matched to a gene. CDR1 is MDHEN and CDR2 is SYDVKM in the germline V gene. The CDR3 loop spans 19 amino acids. CDR3 sequence reads: CASRRGGTGVYMSNQPQHF. The DNA of the CDR3 is TGTGCCAGCAGAAGGGGGGGGACAGGGGTGTATATGAGCAATCAGCCCCAGCATTTT.

This clonotype was counted at least ten times. The rearrangement joins TRBV7-2 to TRBJ2-7, with TRBD2 matching over 11 bases. Losses at the gene ends were 5 bases for V and 6 bases for J; bases not matched to a gene: 9. The germline CDR1 and CDR2 sequences are SGHTA and FQGNSA. This CDR3 is built from 15 residues. The CDR3 sequence is CASSPTILAGGEQYF. DNA for the CDR3: TGTGCCAGCAGCCCCACCATTCTAGCGGGGGGCGAGCAGTACTTC.

This clonotype was recorded many times. The chain employs TRBV9 and TRBJ2-6; D is uncertain. V lost 0 bases and J lost 5, with 0 bases in between. The CDR3 length is 12 residues. Germline values: CDR1 SGDLS, CDR2 YYNGEE. This chain's CDR3 is CASSVGANVLTF. The CDR3 coding sequence is TGTGCCAGCAGCGTAGGGGCCAACGTCCTGACTTTC.

This chain uses TRBV7-2 with TRBJ1-1; D unclear. CDR3 size: 15 residues. Germline assignment: CDR1 SGHTA and CDR2 FQGNSA. V lost 3 bases and J 0 bases, leaving 11 bases between the germline ends. CDR3 loop: CASSFPDTMNTEAFF. The DNA of the CDR3 is TGTGCCAGCAGCTTCCCCGACACAATGAACACTGAAGCTTTCTTT.

This clonotype was observed a handful of times. The gene calls are TRBV27 and TRBJ1-2; the match to TRBD1 covers 7 bases. CDR1 and CDR2 (germline): MNHEY, SMNVEV (reference sequence). The trim removed 6 bases at V and 4 bases at J, leaving 8 bases unmatched. This CDR3 spans 14 amino acids. CDR3 coding DNA: TGTGCCAGCAGGGCCCTAGAGGGGGCCTATGGCTACACCTTC. Translating it yields CASRALEGAYGYTF.